This TCR beta chain was retrieved from a study of T cell repertoires in cytomegalovirus infection. Study-wide points: Clonotypes of TCR beta that were HLA-C-restricted and CMV-specific dominated the ex vivo response.

TCRdb re-derived calls from the reads in MiXCR, one entry per CDR3 protein. The data show more than 400,000 distinct CDR3 sequences, with less than 30% seen just once and 13% held by the top ten. Comments on this clonotype: Its specificity is not known.

This receptor was identified in a human donor in good health (CMV status not recorded). Some clones in this sample may be carry-over from other donors' samples. Sequencing used PBMCs.

The CDR3 coding sequence is TGTGCCAGCAATTCGCCCCCCACAGGGGACACTGAAGCTTTCTTT. Translating gives CASNSPPTGDTEAFF. The chain couples TRBV6-2 or TRBV6-3 to TRBJ1-1; 7 bases are shared with TRBD1. Germline V gene lookup returns CDR1 MNHEY and CDR2 SVGEGT. The CDR3 contains 15 residues. V was clipped by 7 bases and J by 3 bases; unmatched bases: 11.